This T cell receptor beta chain was profiled in a study of OX40 agonist ivuxolimab in advanced cancers. For the study in its entirety: The costimulatory receptor OX40 (CD134) was targeted by ivuxolimab, a fully human IgG2 agonistic monoclonal antibody. The paper reports the monotherapy dose-escalation portion (N of about 56 patients) of the phase I ivuxolimab trial. Prior anti-PD-1, anti-PD-L1 or anti-CTLA-4 therapy was permitted, and checkpoint inhibitors had been received by under 50% of dose-escalation patients. Partial responses were achieved by three dose-escalation patients, of whom one had hepatocellular carcinoma and two had cutaneous melanoma. Peripheral TCRbeta sequencing was intended to test whether TCR sequence diversity was altered and clonal T-cell expansion was caused by ivuxolimab. Among the roughly 50 dose-escalation patients, about 20 had hepatocellular carcinoma, 15 melanoma, 9 renal cell carcinoma and 9 head and neck cancer. Intravenous ivuxolimab was administered to patients every 2 weeks at six dose levels: 0.01, 0.1, 0.3, 1.5, 3 and 10 mg/kg. The dose-escalation cohort was roughly 80% male with a mean age of approximately 60 years, ranging from 23 to 79.

General findings and caveats noted by the study authors: In the 0.1-3.0 mg/kg groups, partial responders had among the lowest normalized peripheral clonal expansion, particularly in CD8+ T cells. At doses from 0.1 to 3.0 mg/kg, clonal expansion was seen in both CD4+ and CD8+ blood T cells between baseline and week 6. Low levels of normalized T-cell clonal expansion were also seen in some nonresponding patients. On average, CD8+ T cells showed more expanded clones than CD4+ T cells after ivuxolimab. Antigen specificity was not determined for the clonally expanded peripheral T cells.

Genomic DNA was extracted from sorted cells for sequencing of the TCRbeta CDR3 region. The immunoSEQ Assay was used for sequencing of TCRbeta CDR3 regions. Not all clones reach the TCRdb copy of this immuneACCESS table, which keeps in-frame sequences only. Checked studies attribute under half of the gap to unresolved V genes and leave the rest unexplained. The sample includes some 74,000 clones, with 80% to 95% observed a single time. Of the sample, about 6.6% falls within the top ten clones. Trimming removed 3 bases from V and 6 bases from J; the gene matches leave 12 bases unexplained. CDR1 and CDR2 (LNHNV, YYDKDF) derive from the germline V gene (reference sequence). The CDR3, cysteine through phenylalanine, is 17 amino acids long. The CDR3 DNA has 51 bases and is translated from base 1. A remark on this clone: The antigen it recognizes is unknown. Base-call qualities are not available, and no considerably larger clone is one nucleotide away.

The trial excluded patients who had a history of autoimmune disease or who were on systemic immunosuppression. Peripheral blood for TCR sequencing was collected from all dose cohorts at baseline, on cycle 4 day 1, and on cycle 7 day 1. Samples were obtained from an open-label, multicenter, first-in-human phase I dose-escalation trial of ivuxolimab. Adults with locally advanced or metastatic melanoma, renal cell, hepatocellular, or head and neck squamous cell carcinoma were enrolled in the trial. Before TCR sequencing, CD4+ T cells and CD8+ T cells from peripheral blood were sorted into separate populations.

Sequences were derived from CD4+ or CD8+ T cells sorted from blood, sampled in a trial of the OX40 agonist ivuxolimab. This receptor was identified in an adult with an advanced solid tumor such as melanoma, head and neck, liver or kidney cancer. The chain is encoded by TRBV15 joined to TRBJ2-1; a stretch of 9 junction bases matches TRBD2. CDR3 reads: CATSRGSGTSLANEQFF. The base sequence is TGTGCCACCAGCAGGGGTTCCGGGACTAGCCTAGCCAATGAGCAGTTCTTC.